This passage covers 3 T cell receptor beta chains from one sample sequenced in a study of T cell changes during pregnancy in multiple sclerosis. Clones were sequenced by immunoSEQ multiplex PCR, and TCRdb holds only the in-frame ones, with some missing. The data show about 48,000 clones, around 90% seen once. The input for sequencing was CD4+ T cells from peripheral blood mononuclear cells, taken in the second trimester of pregnancy. The receptors come from a female donor with multiple sclerosis, enrolled in a pregnancy study.

The chain is built from TRBV5-1 and TRBJ2-1, with D perhaps matching TRBD1 (5 bases). Trimming shortened V by 3 bases and J by 4 bases, and 11 bases separated the two germline ends. The CDR3 has 14 amino acids. Germline V lookup: CDR1 SGHRS, CDR2 YFSETQ. CDR3 nucleotide sequence: TGCGCCAGCAGCTCCCGACAGATTTACAATGAGCAGTTCTTC. This gives the protein CASSSRQIYNEQFF.

The rearrangement uses TRBV4-2 and TRBJ2-7; the D gene is possibly TRBD1 (6 bases). The CDR3 consists of 15 residues. Germline CDR1 LGHNA, CDR2 YNFKEQ. The V end was cut by 0 bases, the J end by 1 base, with 10 bases between. CDR3 nucleotides: TGTGCCAGCAGCCAAGAGAAAACAGGGTCCTACGAGCAGTACTTC. Its translation is CASSQEKTGSYEQYF.

The chain uses TRBV7-9 and TRBJ2-5; D unresolved. Germline V gene data show CDR1 as SEHNR and CDR2 as FQNEAQ (reference sequence). CDR3 length equals 14 residues. Trimming cost V 5 bases and J 0 bases, with 10 bases left between them. In DNA form, the CDR3 reads TGTGCCAGCAGCACTACCCGGGACCAAGAGACCCAGTACTTC. Residues: CASSTTRDQETQYF.